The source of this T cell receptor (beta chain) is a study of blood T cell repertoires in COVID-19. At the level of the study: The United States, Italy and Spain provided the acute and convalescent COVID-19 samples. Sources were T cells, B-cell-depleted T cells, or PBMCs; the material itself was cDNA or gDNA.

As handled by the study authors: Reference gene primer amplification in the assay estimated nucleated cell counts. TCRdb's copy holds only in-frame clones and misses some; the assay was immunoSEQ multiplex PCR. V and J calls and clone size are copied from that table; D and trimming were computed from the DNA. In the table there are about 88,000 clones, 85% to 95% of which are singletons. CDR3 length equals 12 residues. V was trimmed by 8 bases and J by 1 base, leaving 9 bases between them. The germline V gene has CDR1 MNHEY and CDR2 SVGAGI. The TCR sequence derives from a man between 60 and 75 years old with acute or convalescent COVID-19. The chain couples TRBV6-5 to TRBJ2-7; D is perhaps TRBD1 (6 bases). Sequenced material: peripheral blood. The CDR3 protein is CASRDTSYEQYF. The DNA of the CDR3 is TGTGCCAGCCGGGACACATCCTACGAGCAGTACTTC.